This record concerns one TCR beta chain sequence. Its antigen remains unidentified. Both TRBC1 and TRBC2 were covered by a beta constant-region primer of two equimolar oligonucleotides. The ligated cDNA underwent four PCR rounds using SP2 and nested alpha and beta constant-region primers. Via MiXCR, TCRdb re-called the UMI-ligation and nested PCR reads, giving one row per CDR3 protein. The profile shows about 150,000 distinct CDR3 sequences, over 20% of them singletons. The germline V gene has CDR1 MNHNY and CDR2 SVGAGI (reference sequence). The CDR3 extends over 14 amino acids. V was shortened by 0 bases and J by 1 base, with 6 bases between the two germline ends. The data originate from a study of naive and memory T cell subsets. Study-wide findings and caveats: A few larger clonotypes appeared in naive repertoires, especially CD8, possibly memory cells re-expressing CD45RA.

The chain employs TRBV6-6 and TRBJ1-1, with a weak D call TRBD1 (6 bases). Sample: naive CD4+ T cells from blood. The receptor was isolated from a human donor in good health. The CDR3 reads CASSYSDRNTEAFF. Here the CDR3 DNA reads TGTGCCAGCAGTTACTCGGACAGGAACACTGAAGCTTTCTTT.